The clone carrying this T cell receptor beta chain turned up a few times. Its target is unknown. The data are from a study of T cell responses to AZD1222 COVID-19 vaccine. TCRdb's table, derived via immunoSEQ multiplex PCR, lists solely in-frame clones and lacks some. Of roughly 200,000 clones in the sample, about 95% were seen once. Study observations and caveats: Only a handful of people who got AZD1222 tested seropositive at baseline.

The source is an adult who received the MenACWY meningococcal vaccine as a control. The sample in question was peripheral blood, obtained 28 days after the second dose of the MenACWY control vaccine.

CDR3 in amino acids: CASSFRRGPSPLHF. The CDR3 DNA reads as TGTGCCAGCAGTTTCCGCAGGGGGCCTTCACCCCTCCACTTT. This sequence joins TRBV27 and TRBJ1-6; 8 bases line up with TRBD1. This CDR3 spans 14 amino acids. Germline V gene lookup returns CDR1 MNHEY and CDR2 SMNVEV (reference sequence). The junction had 4 bases not matched to a gene; V was cut back by 3 bases and J by 9 bases.